The 21 T cell receptor beta chains presented below share a single source sample, sequenced in a study of cytomegalovirus exposure and HLA in healthy donors (dated by TCRdb to 2017 to 2019). Library generation was performed with the immunoSEQ multiplex PCR assay. For the multiplex PCR, a mixture combining 60 forward primers for TCR Vbeta segments and 13 reverse primers for TCR Jbeta segments was used. The clones in this table, taken by TCRdb from immuneACCESS, are in-frame only. Not every clone is retained; where verified, under half of the shortfall comes from an unresolved V gene, and the cause of the rest is unknown. Here the sample has approximately 100,000 clones; around two thirds occur a single time. 1.8% of the sample is held by the ten biggest clonotypes. Sequencing input: PBMCs. Source of these receptors: a male donor in good health and CMV-seronegative.

The chain uses TRBV2 and TRBJ1-5, with D possibly being TRBD1 (5 bases). Trimming shortened V by 4 bases and J by 5 bases, and 18 bases separated the two germline ends. CDR1 and CDR2 (germline): SNHLY, FYNNEI. CDR3 length: 16 amino acids. For the CDR3, the DNA is TGTGCCAGCAGTGGTTTAGCGGGGGAGAACTATCAGCCCCAGCATTTT. Translated, it gives CASSGLAGENYQPQHF.

This chain uses TRBV12-2 with TRBJ2-5; the tabulated D call, TRBD1, remains unverified against the DNA. TRBV12-2 is a pseudogene segment. The CDR3 has 16 residues. CDR3 sequence: CASRLANRAPQETQYF. The CDR3 region has the DNA TGTGCAAGTCGCTTAGCGAACAGGGCTCCCCAAGAGACCCAGTACTTC.

V usage is TRBV5-6 and J usage is TRBJ2-7, with D unresolved. The V end lost 0 bases, the J end lost 2 bases, and 6 bases lay between the germline ends. This CDR3 contains 13 residues. Looked up from germline, CDR1 is SGHDT and CDR2 is YYEEEE. CDR3 region: CASSLEHPYEQYF. The CDR3 DNA sequence: TGTGCCAGCAGCTTGGAACACCCCTACGAGCAGTACTTC. The full variable domain, in which reference TRBV5-6 and TRBJ2-7 provide the parts outside the CDR3, is DAGVTQSPTHLIKTRGQQVTLRCSPKSGHDTVSWYQQALGQGPQFIFQYYEEEERQRGNFPDRFSGHQFPNYSSELNVNALLLGDSALYLCASSLEHPYEQYFGPGTRLTVT.

About this clone itself: Other nucleotide sequences from this sample produce the same CDR3. V usage is TRBV5-4 and J usage is TRBJ2-1; D gene unclear. The CDR3 spans 15 residues. CDR1 and CDR2 (germline): SGHNT, YYREEE (reference sequence). With 2 bases removed from V and 0 bases from J, the gap between germline ends came to 9 bases. The CDR3 here is CASSLGGSSYNEQFF. Here the CDR3 DNA reads TGTGCCAGCAGCTTAGGCGGTAGCTCCTACAATGAGCAGTTCTTC.

This chain links TRBV10-3 with TRBJ1-2, with TRBD1 matching over 9 bases. Losses at the gene ends were 5 bases for V and 5 bases for J; bases not matched to a gene: 12. Per germline, CDR1 ENHRY and CDR2 SYGVKD. CDR3 length: 16 amino acids. The CDR3 region has the DNA TGTGCCATCAGTTCACAGGGGGCCCGGCCAGAGTATGGCTACACCTTC. Encoded protein: CAISSQGARPEYGYTF.

The chain recombines TRBV2 with TRBJ2-6; D perhaps matches TRBD2 (7 bases). Trimming took 7 bases from V and 1 from J, leaving 17 bases between them. The CDR3 totals 17 residues. Germline lookup yields CDR1 SNHLY and CDR2 FYNNEI. The DNA of the CDR3 is TGTGCCAGCACGAGGCGGGGGCGAGCATCTGGGGCCAACGTCCTGACTTTC. This codes for CASTRRGRASGANVLTF. Based on the CDR3 plus reference TRBV2 and TRBJ2-6, the full variable domain is EPEVTQTPSHQVTQMGQEVILRCVPISNHLYFYWYRQILGQKVEFLVSFYNNEISEKSEIFDDQFSVERPDGSNFTLKIRSTKLEDSAMYFCASTRRGRASGANVLTFGAGSRLTVL.

The genes are TRBV6-5 and TRBJ1-1; 9 bases are a match to TRBD1. The junction had 9 bases not matched to a gene; V was cut back by 8 bases and J by 11 bases. Germline-derived CDR1 and CDR2 are MNHEY and SVGAGI. This CDR3 has 12 amino acids. CDR3 protein: CASRTGGWLAFF. CDR3 nucleotides: TGTGCCAGCCGCACAGGGGGCTGGTTGGCTTTCTTT.

This clone was picked up a small number of times. In nucleotides, the CDR3 is TGTGCCAGCAGCCCTCGTCTTCAGCCCCAGCATTTT. This sequence encodes CASSPRLQPQHF. This chain uses TRBV2 with TRBJ1-5; D is unresolved. Per germline, CDR1 SNHLY and CDR2 FYNNEI. V was cut by 6 bases and J by 6 bases, with 9 bases left in between. The CDR3 covers 12 residues.

The gene calls are TRBV9 and TRBJ2-5; 8 bases align to TRBD1. Germline trimming cut 4 bases from V and 5 bases from J; bases unmatched to any gene: 1. The germline V gene encodes CDR1 SGDLS and CDR2 YYNGEE. The CDR3 extends over 12 amino acids. In DNA form, the CDR3 reads TGTGCCAGCAGCCGGACAGGGGAGACCCAGTACTTC. Encoded protein: CASSRTGETQYF.

The chain couples TRBV29-1 to TRBJ1-1; TRBD1 is a possible D gene (5 bases). The CDR3 is made up of 14 amino acids. V lost 7 bases and J lost 1, with 16 bases in between. Looked up from germline, CDR1 is SQVTM and CDR2 is ANQGSEA. CDR3 bases: TGCAGCGGGGTTGACAGAAACCCGAACACTGAAGCTTTCTTT. Translating gives CSGVDRNPNTEAFF.

V and J are TRBV10-3 and TRBJ2-2, with no clear D. V was shortened by 5 bases and J by 4 bases, with 11 bases between the two germline ends. CDR1 and CDR2 (germline): ENHRY, SYGVKD. The CDR3 covers 14 residues. This CDR3 reads CAISPGRTTGELFF. In DNA, the CDR3 is TGTGCCATCAGTCCAGGCAGAACCACCGGGGAGCTGTTTTTT.

This clone has more than one count but fewer than ten. The chain employs TRBV6-5 and TRBJ1-2, with TRBD1 matching over 7 bases. The V gene end was trimmed by 10 bases and the J gene end by 8 bases; junction bases not matched to a gene: 16. The CDR3 length is 14 residues. Looked up from germline, CDR1 is MNHEY and CDR2 is SVGAGI. In DNA form, the CDR3 reads TGTGCCACACGACCGGGACAGCGACTTAGGGGCTACACCTTC. Translation gives CATRPGQRLRGYTF.

A few counts support this clone. The chain recombines TRBV6-8 with TRBJ1-4, with D perhaps TRBD1 (5 bases). This CDR3 spans 11 amino acids. The V gene's germline CDR1 is MNHGY and CDR2 SAAAGT. Trimming left V 9 bases short and J 8 bases short, with 10 bases between. CDR3 in amino acids: CARAGREKLFF. CDR3 nucleotide sequence: TGTGCCAGAGCGGGACGGGAAAAACTGTTTTTT.

This rearrangement joins TRBV14 to TRBJ2-3; 11 nucleotides agree with TRBD2. The CDR3 consists of 16 residues. The germline V gene encodes CDR1 SGHDN and CDR2 FVKESK. With V trimmed by 1 base and J by 1 base, 1 base remained unmatched. The CDR3 here is CASSQGLAGRTDTQYF. The CDR3 bases are TGTGCCAGCAGCCAAGGACTAGCGGGACGCACAGATACGCAGTATTTT.

The V gene is TRBV11-3, the J gene TRBJ1-1; tentative D call: TRBD1 (6 bases). CDR1 and CDR2 (germline): SGHNT, YENEEA. This CDR3 spans 14 amino acids. Deletions cut 4 bases from V and 4 bases from J, with 13 bases between. This CDR3 is CASSSGVRPTEAFF. DNA of the CDR3: TGTGCCAGCAGCTCAGGGGTCCGGCCCACTGAAGCTTTCTTT.

This chain joins TRBV19 and TRBJ2-1, with D possibly being TRBD1 (6 bases). The CDR3 is 12 amino acids. Per the germline V gene, CDR1 is LNHDA and CDR2 is SQIVND (reference sequence). The V gene lost 6 bases and the J gene lost 8 bases, with 11 bases spanning the gap. The CDR3 loop is CASRGRTDEQFF. For the CDR3, the DNA is TGTGCCAGTAGGGGGCGGACAGATGAGCAGTTCTTC.

This chain connects TRBV9 to TRBJ1-1, with D possibly TRBD1 on 6 matching bases. CDR1 SGDLS and CDR2 YYNGEE come from the germline V gene. V shed 0 bases and J shed 2 bases, with 11 bases lying between them. The CDR3 covers 15 residues. CDR3 coding DNA: TGTGCCAGCAGCGTAGCAGGGGCTCAAAACACTGAAGCTTTCTTT. This gives the protein CASSVAGAQNTEAFF. Full variable domain (rest looked up from reference TRBV9 and TRBJ1-1): DSGVTQTPKHLITATGQRVTLRCSPRSGDLSVYWYQQSLDQGLQFLIQYYNGEERAKGNILERFSAQQFPDLHSELNLSSLELGDSALYFCASSVAGAQNTEAFFGQGTRLTVV.

The rearrangement uses TRBV9 and TRBJ1-6; 10 bases are shared with TRBD1. Trimming took 4 bases from V and 8 from J; bases not matched to a gene: 6. Germline assignment: CDR1 SGDLS and CDR2 YYNGEE. The CDR3 runs to 15 residues. CDR3 DNA: TGTGCCAGCAGCACGGGACAGGGGAATCATTCACCCCTCCACTTT. This codes for CASSTGQGNHSPLHF.

V is TRBV16 and J is TRBJ1-3, with a weak D call TRBD1 (6 bases). The V end lost 2 bases, the J end lost 2 bases, and 7 bases lay between the germline ends. The germline CDR1 and CDR2 sequences are KGHSY and FQNENV. The CDR3 runs 14 residues. The CDR3 sequence is CASSQTGTGNTIYF. CDR3 in DNA: TGTGCCAGCAGCCAAACAGGGACTGGAAACACCATATATTTT. The whole variable domain, remainder taken from reference TRBV16 and TRBJ1-3, is GEEVAQTPKHLVRGEGQKAKLYCAPIKGHSYVFWYQQVLKNEFKFLISFQNENVFDETGMPKERFSAKCLPNSPCSLEIQATKLEDSAVYFCASSQTGTGNTIYFGEGSWLTVV.

Here the CDR3 DNA reads TGTGCCAGCAGCCGGACTAGTCAGATGCAGTATTTT. This sequence encodes CASSRTSQMQYF. This chain connects TRBV28 to TRBJ2-3; 7 bases fit TRBD2. The CDR3 length is 12 residues. Germline V gene lookup returns CDR1 MDHEN and CDR2 SYDVKM. With V trimmed by 6 bases and J by 11 bases, 8 bases remained unmatched.

A few counts support this clone. The chain links TRBV6-1 to TRBJ1-6; D remains unclear. Germline CDR1 reads MNHNS; CDR2 reads SASEGT. The CDR3 is made up of 13 amino acids. Trimming left V 4 bases short and J 9 bases short, with 10 bases between. Here the CDR3 DNA reads TGTGCCAGCAGTGTCAACAACCCTTCACCCCTCCACTTT. Translating it yields CASSVNNPSPLHF.